This section outlines one T cell receptor beta chain sequence together with its context. Its antigen is currently unknown. This sample was taken from a study of blood T cells in healthy people across ages. Whole-study results and caveats: Roughly linear age-related decline in beta diversity appeared, significant by age about 40. Estimates based on one million T cells were treated as lower bounds.

Sample-barcoded 5' priming and a J-beta primer mix drove a second PCR of roughly 7 to 11 cycles. Every individual sample yielded 2.5 million or more paired-end reads (each containing CDR3). TCRdb reanalysed the 5' RACE reads using MiXCR and keeps one entry per CDR3 protein. This table has hundreds of thousands of distinct CDR3 sequences, roughly 41% appearing once. V was clipped by 4 bases and J by 5 bases, with 16 bases between them. The CDR3 is 15 residues long. The germline V gene has CDR1 SGHTA and CDR2 FQGNSA. The chain couples TRBV7-2 to TRBJ2-3; TRBD2 is a possible D gene (6 bases). Sequenced input: blood. The source of this sequence is a woman aged 55 to 70 in good health. The CDR3 sequence: CASSSRLGARDTQYF. The CDR3 DNA sequence: TGTGCCAGCAGCTCCCGACTAGGCGCCCGAGATACGCAGTATTTT.